This T cell receptor beta chain was sequenced during a study of radiotherapy plus CTLA-4 blockade in lung cancer (dated by TCRdb to the late 2010s). For the wider study: Objective responses occurred in roughly a sixth of enrolled patients, and 25% to 40% achieved disease control. Results and caveats for the whole study, not just this receptor: The strongest predictors of response were reported to be early dynamic shifts in blood T cell clones along with a rise in serum interferon-beta following radiation. After treatment with radiotherapy and ipilimumab, TCR clones that originated in tumors expanded in peripheral blood.

The study evaluated CTLA-4 blockade (ipilimumab) given together with focal radiation therapy in patients who had chemo-refractory metastatic non-small-cell lung cancer. The protocol used for the library was the immunoSEQ multiplex PCR assay. TCRdb took over this immuneACCESS table, retaining in-frame rearrangements with V and J assigned. Such tables are incomplete; in checked studies, under half of the missing clones stem from an unresolved V gene, and the remainder is unexplained. Within this sample are under 65,000 clones, with around 79% of them counted one time only. Jointly, the top ten make up less than 3% of the sample. About this clone: What this receptor recognizes is not known. Base qualities are missing; no much larger clone stands one base away.

The sample was peripheral blood, taken from a patient treated with radiotherapy plus ipilimumab. This sequence was found in a human donor with non-small cell lung cancer whose response to radiotherapy plus ipilimumab could not be evaluated.

The nucleotide sequence reads TGTGCCAGCAGCTCACAGGGGTTTGGCGGGGAGCTGTTTTTT. This yields the protein CASSSQGFGGELFF. This chain is built from TRBV7-3 and TRBJ2-2, with 7 middle bases fitting TRBD1. As encoded in the germline V gene, CDR1 is SGHTA while CDR2 is FQGTGA. The junction shows trimming of 4 bases on V and 7 bases on J, and the gene matches do not reach 6 bases of it. From the cysteine through the phenylalanine, the CDR3 covers 14 amino acids. The CDR3 DNA has 42 bases and is translated from base 1.